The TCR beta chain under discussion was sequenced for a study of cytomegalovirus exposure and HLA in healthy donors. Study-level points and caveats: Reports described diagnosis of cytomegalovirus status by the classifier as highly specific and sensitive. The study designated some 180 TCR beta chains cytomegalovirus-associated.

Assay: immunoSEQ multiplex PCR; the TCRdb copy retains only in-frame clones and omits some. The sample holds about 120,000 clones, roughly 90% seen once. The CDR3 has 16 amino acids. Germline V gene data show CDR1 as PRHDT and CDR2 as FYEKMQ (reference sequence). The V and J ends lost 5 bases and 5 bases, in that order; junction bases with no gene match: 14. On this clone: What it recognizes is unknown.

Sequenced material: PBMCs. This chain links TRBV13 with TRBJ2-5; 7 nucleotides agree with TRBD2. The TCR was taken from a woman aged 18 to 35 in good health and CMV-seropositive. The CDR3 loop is CASSRRDGEGQETQYF. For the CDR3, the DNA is TGTGCCAGCAGCCGTAGGGACGGGGAGGGCCAGGAGACCCAGTACTTC.